This paragraph covers one T cell receptor beta chain sequence. Its antigen is not known. The data were obtained in a study of OX40 agonist ivuxolimab in advanced cancers. Overall study findings and caveats: Also showing low normalized T-cell clonal expansion were some of the nonresponders. Clones of CD4+ and CD8+ blood T cells grew by week 6 at doses of 0.1 to 3.0 mg/kg. Patients with a partial response at 0.1-3.0 mg/kg had among the lowest clonal expansion.

Here immunoSEQ multiplex PCR was the method, and the copy in TCRdb shows in-frame clones only, minus some. Among about 20,000 clones listed, around nine tenths were seen once. The CDR3 contains 16 residues. In germline, CDR1 is SGHDN, CDR2 FVKESK. With V trimmed by 3 bases and J by 4 bases, 8 bases remained unmatched. The timepoints at which blood was sampled were baseline, cycle 4 day 1, and cycle 7 day 1. The clonotype comes from an adult with an advanced solid tumor such as melanoma, head and neck, liver or kidney cancer. This chain uses TRBV14 with TRBJ2-3; TRBD1 agrees at 9 bases. This material consisted of CD4+ or CD8+ T cells sorted from blood, taken in a trial of the OX40 agonist ivuxolimab. CDR3 sequence reads: CASSQGGQGRADTQYF. CDR3 DNA sequence: TGTGCCAGCAGCCAGGGCGGACAGGGGAGGGCAGATACGCAGTATTTT. Full variable domain (remainder filled in from reference TRBV14 and TRBJ2-3): EAGVTQFPSHSVIEKGQTVTLRCDPISGHDNLYWYRRVMGKEIKFLLHFVKESKQDESGMPNNRFLAERTGGTYSTLKVQPAELEDSGVYFCASSQGGQGRADTQYFGPGTRLTVL.